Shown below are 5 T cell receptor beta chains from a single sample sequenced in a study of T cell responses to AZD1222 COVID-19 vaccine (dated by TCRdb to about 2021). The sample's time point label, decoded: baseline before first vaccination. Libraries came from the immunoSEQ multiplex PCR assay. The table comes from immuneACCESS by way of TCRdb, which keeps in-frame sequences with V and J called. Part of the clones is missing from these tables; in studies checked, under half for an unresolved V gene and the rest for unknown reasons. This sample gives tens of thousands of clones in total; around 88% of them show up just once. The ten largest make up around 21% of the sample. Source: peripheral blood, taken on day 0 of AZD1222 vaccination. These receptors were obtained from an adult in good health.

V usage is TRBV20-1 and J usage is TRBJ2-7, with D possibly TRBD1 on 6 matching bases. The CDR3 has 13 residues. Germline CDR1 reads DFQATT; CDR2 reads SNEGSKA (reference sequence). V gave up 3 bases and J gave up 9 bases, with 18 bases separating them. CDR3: CSASPGQFTPQYF. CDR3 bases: TGCAGTGCTAGTCCCGGACAGTTTACGCCGCAGTACTTC.

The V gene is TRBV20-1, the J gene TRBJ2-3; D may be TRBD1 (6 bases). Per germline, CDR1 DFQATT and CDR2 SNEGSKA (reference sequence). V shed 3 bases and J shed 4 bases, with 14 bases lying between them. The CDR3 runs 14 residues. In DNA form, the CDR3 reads TGCAGTGCTAGTTCCGGGAACAGGGCAGATACGCAGTATTTT. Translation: CSASSGNRADTQYF.

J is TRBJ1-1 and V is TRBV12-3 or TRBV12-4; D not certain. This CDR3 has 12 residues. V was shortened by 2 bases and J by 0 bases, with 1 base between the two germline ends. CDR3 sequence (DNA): TGTGCCAGCAGTTTATTGAACACTGAAGCTTTCTTT. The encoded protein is CASSLLNTEAFF.

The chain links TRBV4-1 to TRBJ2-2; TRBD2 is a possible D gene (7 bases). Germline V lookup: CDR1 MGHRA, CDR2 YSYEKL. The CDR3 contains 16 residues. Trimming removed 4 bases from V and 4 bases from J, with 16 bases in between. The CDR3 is CASSPRGEGGTGELFF. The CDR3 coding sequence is TGCGCCAGCAGCCCCCGCGGGGAGGGGGGCACCGGGGAGCTGTTTTTT.

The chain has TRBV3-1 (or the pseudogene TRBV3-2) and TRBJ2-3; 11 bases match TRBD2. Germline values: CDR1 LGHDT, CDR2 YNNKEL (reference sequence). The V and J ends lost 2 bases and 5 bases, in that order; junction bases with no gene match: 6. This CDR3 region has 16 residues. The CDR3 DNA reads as TGTGCCAGCAGCCAATTTTGGGGACTAGCGGAAGATACGCAGTATTTT. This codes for CASSQFWGLAEDTQYF.